A selection of T cell receptor beta chains follows, all from one sample in a study of identical twins. MiXCR, run by TCRdb on the 5' RACE reads, gives a single entry per CDR3 protein. The top ten clones hold approximately 12% of a sample with about 100,000 distinct CDR3 sequences, about 6.1% of them seen once. Sequenced material: memory T cells sorted from blood. The receptors here all came from a woman aged 45-65 years in good health. The CDR3 runs from the conserved cysteine through the conserved F or W. D genes are given only for firm matches. Expanded clones are given a class, and other clones once, few, many or no size at all.

V: TRBV7-9
size: .
D: .
J: TRBJ1-1
CDR3: CASTRGRENTEAFF
DNA: TGTGCCAGCACACGCGGGAGGGAGAACACTGAAGCTTTCTTT

V: TRBV4-1
size: many
D: .
J: TRBJ2-1
CDR3: CASSQGGQQRFF
DNA: TGCGCCAGCAGCCAAGGCGGGCAGCAAAGGTTCTTC

V: TRBV3-1
size: few
D: .
J: TRBJ2-5
CDR3: CASSLSGVSETQYF
DNA: TGTGCCAGCAGCCTTAGCGGCGTCTCGGAGACCCAGTACTTC

V: TRBV14
size: many
D: .
J: TRBJ2-1
CDR3: CASSQITSGGAYNEQFF
DNA: TGTGCCAGCAGCCAAATTACCAGCGGCGGGGCCTACAATGAGCAGTTCTTC

V: TRBV7-2
size: many
D: .
J: TRBJ1-1
CDR3: CASSLIRNTEAFF
DNA: TGTGCCAGCAGCTTAATCCGGAACACTGAAGCTTTCTTT

V: TRBV5-1
size: many
D: TRBD2
J: TRBJ2-3
CDR3: CASSLAGRTTDTQYF
DNA: TGCGCCAGCAGCTTGGCCGGGAGGACCACAGATACGCAGTATTTT

V: TRBV19
size: medium-sized
D: .
J: TRBJ2-1
CDR3: CASRRGVNEQFF
DNA: TGTGCCAGCCGAAGAGGGGTCAATGAGCAGTTCTTC

V: TRBV15
size: many
D: .
J: TRBJ1-2
CDR3: CATAQTANYGYTF
DNA: TGTGCCACGGCCCAGACGGCTAACTATGGCTACACCTTC

V: TRBV29-1
size: many
D: .
J: TRBJ1-1
CDR3: CSVVGVANTEAFF
DNA: TGCAGCGTTGTGGGGGTAGCGAACACTGAAGCTTTCTTT

V: TRBV3-1
size: many
D: .
J: TRBJ2-5
CDR3: CASSHDQETQYF
DNA: TGTGCCAGCAGCCATGACCAAGAGACCCAGTACTTC

V: TRBV10-3
size: many
D: .
J: TRBJ2-1
CDR3: CAISERGREDEQFF
DNA: TGTGCCATCAGTGAGCGGGGACGAGAGGATGAGCAGTTCTTC

V: TRBV12-3/TRBV12-4
size: many
D: TRBD1
J: TRBJ2-2
CDR3: CASSPTGQGRTGELFF
DNA: TGTGCCAGCAGTCCAACGGGACAGGGCCGCACCGGGGAGCTGTTTTTT

V: TRBV20-1
size: many
D: TRBD2
J: TRBJ2-3
CDR3: CSVLSGLAGTDTQYF
DNA: TGCAGTGTCCTCAGTGGGCTAGCGGGCACAGATACGCAGTATTTT

V: TRBV7-9
size: many
D: .
J: TRBJ2-5
CDR3: CASSKSRDIWETQYF
DNA: TGTGCCAGCAGCAAGAGCCGGGACATATGGGAGACCCAGTACTTC

V: TRBV12-3/TRBV12-4
size: many
D: .
J: TRBJ2-7
CDR3: CASSLSLASYEQYF
DNA: TGTGCCAGCAGTTTAAGCCTAGCGTCCTACGAGCAGTACTTC

V: TRBV5-4
size: few
D: .
J: TRBJ2-1
CDR3: CASSTNRVIHNEQFF
DNA: TGTGCCAGCAGCACAAACAGGGTTATCCACAATGAGCAGTTCTTC

V: TRBV7-9
size: many
D: TRBD2
J: TRBJ2-3
CDR3: CASSSSRTSGRDTQYF
DNA: TGTGCCAGCAGCAGTAGTAGGACTAGCGGGAGAGATACGCAGTATTTT